At least ten counts were recorded for the clone carrying this T cell receptor (beta chain). Its antigen is as yet unknown. The data belong to a study of CD8 T cells in ankylosing spondylitis. Study-wide results and caveats: As for the disease-linked clones, they showed a CD8+ phenotype and occurred at relatively low frequencies in peripheral blood.

TCRdb reprocessed the 5' RACE reads via MiXCR and lists one record per CDR3 protein. In the table there are 300,000 to 400,000 distinct CDR3 sequences, under 14% of which are singletons. This CDR3 region has 15 residues. CDR1 is DFQATT, CDR2 SNEGSKA, per germline (reference sequence). Losses at the gene ends were 6 bases for V and 7 bases for J; bases not matched to a gene: 13. The sequenced sample was blood, either unsorted or a sorted T cell fraction (not recorded which). V and J are TRBV20-1 and TRBJ2-3; 10 bases are shared with TRBD2. This TCR came from a female donor with ankylosing spondylitis or in good health (not recorded which). The CDR3: CSALRLAGGTNTQYF. The CDR3 bases are TGCAGTGCGTTAAGACTAGCGGGTGGAACTAATACGCAGTATTTT.